The 23 T cell receptor beta chains presented below share a single source sample, sequenced in a study of T cells in Graves' hyperthyroidism and ophthalmopathy. Amplification targeted TCR beta CDR3 regions from RNA transcripts. First-round RT-PCR with HTBI primers amplified the TCR CDR3 region. TCRdb reprocessed the multiplex PCR reads with MiXCR, giving one entry per CDR3 protein. The table lists around 600,000 distinct CDR3 sequences, about 14% of them singletons. Sequencing was carried out using blood. These receptor sequences come from a woman aged 50 to 60 with Graves' ophthalmopathy.

This clonotype showed up many times. The V and J genes are TRBV12-3 or TRBV12-4 and TRBJ2-2; TRBD2 might be the D (5 bases). The V gene lost 6 bases and the J gene lost 3 bases, with 17 bases spanning the gap. This CDR3 spans 16 amino acids. CDR3 protein: CASRRFWSRDTGELFF. CDR3 sequence (DNA): TGTGCCAGCAGGCGTTTTTGGTCGAGGGACACCGGGGAGCTGTTTTTT.

Concerning this clonotype itself: This may stem from a read error, because a much larger clone lies one nucleotide away. V usage is TRBV15 and J usage is TRBJ2-3, with 7 bases aligning to TRBD1. Germline CDR1 reads LNHNV; CDR2 reads YYDKDF (reference sequence). The CDR3 has 14 residues. The CDR3 is CDTRWDSSTDTQYF. As DNA, the CDR3 is TGTGACACCAGGTGGGACAGCAGCACAGATACGCAGTATTTT.

V and J are TRBV18 and TRBJ2-5, with 9 bases identical to TRBD1. Germline V gene lookup returns CDR1 KGHSH and CDR2 LQKENI. This CDR3 region has 14 residues. V dropped 5 bases and J dropped 5; count of bases not matched to a gene: 6. The chain's CDR3 is CASSSLDRGETQYF. The CDR3 nucleotides read TGTGCCAGCTCATCACTCGACAGGGGGGAGACCCAGTACTTC.

This clonotype was counted at least ten times. The chain recombines TRBV9 with TRBJ1-2, with 7 bases that match TRBD1. The CDR3 has 14 amino acids. J gave up 6 bases and V 3 bases, and 8 bases lay outside the gene matches. Germline V gives CDR1 SGDLS, CDR2 YYNGEE. The CDR3 protein is CASSATGRSHGYTF. As DNA, the CDR3 is TGTGCCAGCAGCGCGACAGGGCGAAGTCATGGCTACACCTTC.

This clonotype was counted many times. CDR3 in DNA: TGTGCCAGCAGCACAGGGACCAAGATTGAAGCTTTCTTT. Protein sequence: CASSTGTKIEAFF. The chain has TRBV27 and TRBJ1-1; possible D gene TRBD1, 6 bases. This CDR3 contains 13 residues. CDR1 and CDR2 (germline): MNHEY, SMNVEV (reference sequence). With 6 bases removed from V and 7 bases from J, the gap between germline ends came to 15 bases.

This clonotype appeared a few times. The chain is built from TRBV7-9 and TRBJ2-7, with TRBD1 matching 7 bases. The CDR3 extends over 14 amino acids. The trim removed 5 bases at V and 3 bases at J, leaving 7 bases unmatched. CDR1 SEHNR and CDR2 FQNEAQ come from the germline V gene (reference sequence). The CDR3 bases are TGTGCCAGCAGCCTTATTACAGGGGACTACGAGCAGTACTTC. As protein: CASSLITGDYEQYF.

This clonotype was found many times. The CDR3: CASSPGQLGFRTEAFF. The CDR3 DNA reads TGTGCCAGCAGCCCGGGACAGTTGGGATTTAGGACTGAAGCTTTCTTT. The rearrangement joins TRBV28 to TRBJ1-1; TRBD1 matches 7 bases. Germline V gene data show CDR1 as MDHEN and CDR2 as SYDVKM. The CDR3 runs 16 residues. With 6 bases clipped from V and 5 bases from J, the junction kept 15 bases outside the gene matches.

This clonotype showed up just once. The chain is built from TRBV7-8 and TRBJ2-7; either TRBD1 or TRBD2 may fit D (5 bases each). Germline lookup yields CDR1 SGHVS and CDR2 FQNEAQ. This CDR3 is 15 amino acids long. Trimming took off 5 bases at V and 2 bases at J, with 16 bases between the two ends. The CDR3, as DNA: TGTGCCAGCAGCCCCCCGGGACGGTCCCCCTACGAGCAGTACTTC. Its translation: CASSPPGRSPYEQYF.

This clonotype has ten or more counts. The J gene is TRBJ1-6, the V gene TRBV11-2, with D possibly being TRBD1 (5 bases). The germline V and J ends were trimmed by 0 bases and 6 bases, with 12 bases remaining between them. Germline V gene data show CDR1 as SGHAT and CDR2 as FQNNGV. CDR3 length: 16 amino acids. CDR3 DNA sequence: TGTGCCAGCAGCTTAGAGCCGGGACGGATTAATTCACCCCTCCACTTT. This translates into CASSLEPGRINSPLHF.

This clonotype was recorded a few times. The chain links TRBV19 to TRBJ2-1; 8 bases line up with TRBD1. V gave up 4 bases and J gave up 4 bases; unmatched junction bases: 6. This CDR3 region has 15 residues. Germline CDR1 and CDR2: LNHDA and SQIVND (reference sequence). The CDR3 here is CASSKTGGEYNEQFF. The CDR3 region has the DNA TGTGCCAGTAGTAAAACAGGGGGAGAGTACAATGAGCAGTTCTTC.

This clonotype has at least ten counts. The genes are TRBV5-6 and TRBJ2-7; possible D gene TRBD1, 6 bases. The CDR3 runs to 17 residues. The V end was cut by 0 bases, the J end by 2 bases, with 18 bases between. Germline V gene data show CDR1 as SGHDT and CDR2 as YYEEEE. This chain's CDR3 is CASSLGIWTETAYEQYF. As DNA, the CDR3 is TGTGCCAGCAGCTTGGGTATTTGGACAGAAACAGCCTACGAGCAGTACTTC.

V gene TRBV11-2 combines with J gene TRBJ2-5; TRBD2 matches 8 bases. Trimming removed 5 bases from V and 0 bases from J; junction bases left unmatched: 2. CDR1 and CDR2 from the germline V gene are SGHAT and FQNNGV. This CDR3 spans 14 amino acids. The CDR3 reads CASSPTSDQETQYF. The CDR3 nucleotides read TGTGCCAGCAGCCCGACTAGCGACCAAGAGACCCAGTACTTC.

This clonotype has a count of ten or more. The chain uses TRBV27 and TRBJ2-3; D unclear. The CDR3 contains 15 residues. V shed 4 bases and J shed 0 bases, with 11 bases lying between them. Germline V gene lookup returns CDR1 MNHEY and CDR2 SMNVEV (reference sequence). The CDR3 nucleotides read TGTGCCAGCAGTTCAACTCCGTCTAGCACAGATACGCAGTATTTT. Translation: CASSSTPSSTDTQYF.

In its sample, this clonotype was seen many times. V is TRBV30 and J is TRBJ2-1; D may be TRBD1 (6 bases). Per the germline V gene, CDR1 is GTSNPN and CDR2 is SVGIG (reference sequence). The CDR3 totals 14 residues. Trimming removed 5 bases at V and 0 bases at J, with 11 bases between. The CDR3 is CAWDIGGSYNEQFF. CDR3 bases: TGTGCCTGGGACATAGGGGGCTCCTACAATGAGCAGTTCTTC.

This clonotype was detected ten times or more. This rearrangement joins TRBV18 to TRBJ2-5; unclear D gene. The CDR3 spans 11 residues. Germline CDR1 reads KGHSH; CDR2 reads LQKENI. Trimming stripped 6 bases from V and 5 bases from J, with 7 bases between. The CDR3 is CASSPIETQYF. DNA of the CDR3: TGTGCCAGCTCCCCTATCGAGACCCAGTACTTC. Full variable domain (rest looked up from reference TRBV18 and TRBJ2-5): NAGVMQNPRHLVRRRGQEARLRCSPMKGHSHVYWYRQLPEEGLKFMVYLQKENIIDESGMPKERFSAEFPKEGPSILRIQQVVRGDSAAYFCASSPIETQYFGPGTRLLVL.

This clonotype was seen ten or more times. The chain has TRBV6-1 and TRBJ2-7; 7 bases are a match to TRBD2. The CDR3 has 15 amino acids. Germline assignment: CDR1 MNHNS and CDR2 SASEGT. The CDR3 reads CASRKGGRDGYEQYF. The DNA for the CDR3 is TGTGCTTCCCGGAAGGGAGGGAGGGATGGTTACGAGCAGTACTTC.

This clonotype was observed at least ten times. The chain employs TRBV20-1 and TRBJ1-4; D not certain. V was cut by 3 bases and J by 7 bases, with 9 bases left in between. This CDR3 is 12 amino acids long. Germline CDR1 reads DFQATT; CDR2 reads SNEGSKA (reference sequence). CDR3 sequence (DNA): TGCAGTGCTAGGGGAGTCGGTGAAAAACTGTTTTTT. This gives the protein CSARGVGEKLFF.

This clonotype was counted ten times or more. CDR3 residues: CASRGQGVPNSPLHF. The CDR3 coding sequence is TGTGCCAGCAGGGGTCAAGGGGTTCCTAATTCACCCCTCCACTTT. V usage is TRBV27 and J usage is TRBJ1-6; maybe TRBD1 (5 bases). CDR1 is MNHEY, CDR2 SMNVEV, per germline (reference sequence). The CDR3 sequence is 15 residues long. The V end was cut by 6 bases, the J end by 6 bases, with 15 bases between.

This sequence joins TRBV19 and TRBJ2-3, with D uncertain. The V end lost 4 bases, the J end lost 4 bases, and 6 bases lay between the germline ends. The CDR3 totals 12 residues. Germline CDR1 LNHDA, CDR2 SQIVND (reference sequence). CDR3 DNA: TGTGCCAGTAGTACTAGTTCAGATACGCAGTATTTT. This sequence encodes CASSTSSDTQYF.

This clonotype was counted many times. V gene TRBV4-2 combines with J gene TRBJ2-7; perhaps TRBD2 as D (6 bases). The CDR3 is 15 residues long. Per germline, CDR1 LGHNA and CDR2 YNFKEQ. V shed 1 base and J shed 3 bases, with 13 bases lying between them. This chain's CDR3 is CASSQVEGLGYEQYF. The DNA of the CDR3 is TGTGCCAGCAGCCAAGTGGAGGGTCTGGGCTACGAGCAGTACTTC.

On this clonotype itself: A much larger clone lies one base from this, so it may be a read error. The chain has TRBV7-2 and TRBJ1-2; D call uncertain. Germline V CDR1 and CDR2: SGHTA, FQGNSA. V was cut by 4 bases and J by 4 bases, with 10 bases left in between. The CDR3 is 13 amino acids. This CDR3 reads CASSSFEGYGYTF. CDR3 DNA sequence: TGTGCCAGCAGCTCCTTCGAGGGCTATGGCTACACCTTC.

This clonotype was seen at least ten times. V gene TRBV28 combines with J gene TRBJ2-1, with D uncertain. V gave up 6 bases and J gave up 7 bases, with 7 bases separating them. The CDR3 extends over 11 amino acids. Germline assignment: CDR1 MDHEN and CDR2 SYDVKM. The CDR3 reads CASRLRNEQFF. In nucleotides, the CDR3 is TGTGCCAGCAGATTAAGGAATGAGCAGTTCTTC. The full variable domain, with the rest looked up from reference TRBV28 and TRBJ2-1, is DVKVTQSSRYLVKRTGEKVFLECVQDMDHENMFWYRQDPGLGLRLIYFSYDVKMKEKGDIPEGYSVSREKKERFSLILESASTNQTSMYLCASRLRNEQFFGPGTRLTVL.

Many counts were recorded for this clonotype. The chain uses TRBV28 and TRBJ2-7; 7 bases match TRBD1. The V and J ends lost 5 bases and 2 bases, in that order; junction bases with no gene match: 9. CDR3 length equals 15 residues. Per germline, CDR1 MDHEN and CDR2 SYDVKM. CDR3 bases: TGTGCCAGCAGTGAAACTGCCCAGGGGGCCTACGAGCAGTACTTC. Translating gives CASSETAQGAYEQYF. The entire variable domain, with the rest obtained from reference TRBV28 and TRBJ2-7, is as follows: DVKVTQSSRYLVKRTGEKVFLECVQDMDHENMFWYRQDPGLGLRLIYFSYDVKMKEKGDIPEGYSVSREKKERFSLILESASTNQTSMYLCASSETAQGAYEQYFGPGTRLTVT.